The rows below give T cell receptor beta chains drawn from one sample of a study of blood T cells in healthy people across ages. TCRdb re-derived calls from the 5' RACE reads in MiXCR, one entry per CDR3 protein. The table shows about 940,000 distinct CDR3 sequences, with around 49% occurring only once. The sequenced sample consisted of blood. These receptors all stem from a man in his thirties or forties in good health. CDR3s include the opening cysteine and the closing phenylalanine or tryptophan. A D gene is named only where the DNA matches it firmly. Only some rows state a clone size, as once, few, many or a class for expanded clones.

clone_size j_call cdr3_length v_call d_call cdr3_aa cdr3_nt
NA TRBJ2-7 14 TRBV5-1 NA CASSLVEQAYEQYF TGCGCCAGCAGCTTGGTGGAACAGGCCTACGAGCAGTACTTC
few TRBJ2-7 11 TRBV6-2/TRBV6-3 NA CASSLTTEQYF TGTGCCAGCAGTCTGACTACCGAGCAGTACTTC
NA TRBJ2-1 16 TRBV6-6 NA CASSLNPVSSYNEQFF TGTGCCAGCAGTTTAAACCCCGTAAGCTCCTACAATGAGCAGTTCTTC
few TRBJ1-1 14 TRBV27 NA CASSLRPPNTEAFF TGTGCCAGCAGTTTGAGACCACCGAACACTGAAGCTTTCTTT
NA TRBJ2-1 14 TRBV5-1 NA CASSPGHLPNEQFF TGCGCCAGCAGCCCGGGACACCTACCGAATGAGCAGTTCTTC
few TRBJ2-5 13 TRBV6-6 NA CASREIPQETQYF TGTGCCAGCAGGGAAATCCCTCAAGAGACCCAGTACTTC
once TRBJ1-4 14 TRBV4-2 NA CASSHPGLKVELFF TGTGCCAGCAGCCACCCCGGACTGAAGGTGGAACTGTTTTTT
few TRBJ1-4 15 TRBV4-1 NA CASSFGAGANEKLFF TGCGCCAGCAGCTTTGGGGCAGGGGCTAATGAAAAACTGTTTTTT
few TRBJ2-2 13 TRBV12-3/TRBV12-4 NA CASSPHQTGELFF TGTGCCAGCAGTCCCCATCAGACCGGGGAGCTGTTTTTT
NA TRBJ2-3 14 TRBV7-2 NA CASSFAHLTDTQYF TGTGCCAGCAGCTTCGCCCACCTGACAGATACGCAGTATTTT
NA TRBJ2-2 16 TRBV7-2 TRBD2 CASSTQRGLGTGELFF TGTGCCAGCAGCACACAGCGGGGTCTCGGCACCGGGGAGCTGTTTTTT